Listed below are T cell receptor beta chains from one sample, sequenced in a study of cytomegalovirus exposure and HLA in healthy donors. The method was immunoSEQ multiplex PCR; TCRdb's version includes in-frame clones alone and lacks a portion of them. The sample lists 170,000 or so clones, 80% occurring once. Specimen: PBMCs. The receptors come from a woman aged 45-65 years in good health and CMV-seropositive. CDR3s include the opening cysteine and the closing phenylalanine or tryptophan. A D gene is named only where the DNA matches it firmly. A row's size may be missing; if present it is once, few, many or a size class.

d_gene	v_gene	abundance	j_gene	CDR3aa	CDR3nt
NA	TRBV27	NA	TRBJ1-2	CASGRGGGDNYGYTF	TGTGCCAGCGGCCGCGGGGGGGGCGATAACTATGGCTACACCTTC
TRBD1	TRBV30	NA	TRBJ2-5	CAWRRTGGPQETQYF	TGTGCCTGGAGGCGGACAGGGGGCCCACAAGAGACCCAGTACTTC
NA	TRBV28	NA	TRBJ2-7	CASSRSGTLSYEQYF	TGTGCCAGCAGTCGCAGCGGAACCCTCTCCTACGAGCAGTACTTC
NA	TRBV6-4	once	TRBJ2-3	CASSASMGRDTQYF	TGTGCCAGCAGTGCCTCAATGGGGCGAGATACGCAGTATTTT
TRBD1	TRBV14	once	TRBJ1-2	CASSQDGRGTDGFWYGYTF	TGTGCCAGCAGCCAAGATGGACGGGGGACAGATGGCTTTTGGTATGGCTACACCTTC
NA	TRBV7-2	few	TRBJ1-4	CASSSRGYEKLFF	TGTGCCAGCAGCTCCAGGGGATATGAAAAACTGTTTTTT
NA	TRBV13	NA	TRBJ2-7	CASSPRAGAEQCF	TGTGCCAGCAGCCCAAGGGCGGGGGCCGAGCAGTGCTTC
NA	TRBV2	NA	TRBJ2-4	CASSETGSGSAKNIQYF	TGTGCCAGCAGTGAAACCGGGTCTGGATCTGCCAAAAACATTCAGTACTTC
NA	TRBV9	NA	TRBJ2-3	CASSSRTVRTDTQYF	TGTGCCAGCAGCTCCCGGACAGTTCGCACAGATACGCAGTATTTT
NA	TRBV28	NA	TRBJ1-2	CASRSRVGYGYTF	TGTGCCAGCAGATCCAGGGTCGGCTATGGCTACACCTTC
NA	TRBV19	NA	TRBJ2-7	CASSFDRSSYEQYF	TGTGCCAGTAGTTTTGACAGGAGCTCCTACGAGCAGTACTTC
NA	TRBV7-8	NA	TRBJ2-7	CASSAIQGSNLNFYEQYF	TGTGCCAGCAGCGCAATACAGGGTTCGAACCTCAATTTCTACGAGCAGTACTTC
TRBD1	TRBV5-1	few	TRBJ2-7	CASSFPGTGGYEQYF	TGCGCCAGCAGCTTCCCCGGGACAGGGGGCTACGAGCAGTACTTC
NA	TRBV7-3	NA	TRBJ2-5	CASSLIHEETQYF	TGTGCCAGCAGCCTAATCCATGAGGAGACCCAGTACTTC
TRBD2	TRBV27	NA	TRBJ2-1	CASSVTSGNEQFF	TGTGCCAGCAGCGTTACTAGCGGAAATGAGCAGTTCTTC
TRBD1	TRBV5-1	NA	TRBJ2-1	CASSPDRGLVNEQFF	TGCGCCAGCAGCCCAGACAGGGGGCTGGTCAATGAGCAGTTCTTC
TRBD1	TRBV18	NA	TRBJ2-2	CASSLDRVGELFF	TGTGCCAGCTCACTCGACAGGGTTGGGGAGCTGTTTTTT
NA	TRBV13	once	TRBJ1-1	CASERGLGARNTEAFF	TGTGCCAGCGAGAGGGGGTTGGGGGCGAGGAACACTGAAGCTTTCTTT
TRBD1	TRBV7-3	few	TRBJ2-1	CASSLDRAGDFKFF	TGTGCCAGCAGCTTGGACAGGGCGGGCGACTTTAAGTTCTTC
TRBD1	TRBV28	NA	TRBJ1-2	CASSLTGGSYGYTF	TGTGCCAGCAGTTTAACAGGGGGAAGTTATGGCTACACCTTC
NA	TRBV5-8	few	TRBJ1-2	CASSWAYGYTF	TGTGCCAGCAGCTGGGCGTATGGCTACACCTTC
TRBD1	TRBV4-3	NA	TRBJ2-7	CASSQGPGQGAREQYF	TGCGCCAGCAGCCAAGGCCCGGGACAGGGGGCGCGGGAGCAGTACTTC
NA	TRBV19	NA	TRBJ2-6	CASSSGQGGSNVLTF	TGTGCCAGTAGCAGCGGACAGGGAGGGTCCAACGTCCTGACTTTC
NA	TRBV2	NA	TRBJ1-1	CASSEPGVTEAFF	TGTGCCAGCAGTGAACCGGGGGTGACTGAAGCTTTCTTT
TRBD1	TRBV28	once	TRBJ1-5	CASSTGTGGNQPQHF	TGTGCCAGCAGCACCGGGACAGGGGGCAATCAGCCCCAGCATTTT
NA	TRBV11-1	NA	TRBJ2-4	CASSPPGVNIQYF	TGTGCCAGCAGCCCCCCAGGGGTGAACATTCAGTACTTC
TRBD1	TRBV18	NA	TRBJ2-1	CASSRRGQGENEQFF	TGTGCCAGCTCACGCCGGGGACAGGGGGAAAATGAGCAGTTCTTC
TRBD1	TRBV28	NA	TRBJ2-1	CASSSPTGRGGNEQFF	TGTGCCAGCAGTTCCCCGACAGGGAGAGGTGGCAATGAGCAGTTCTTC
TRBD1	TRBV5-1	NA	TRBJ2-7	CASSAGTGAREQYF	TGCGCCAGCAGCGCAGGGACAGGGGCTCGGGAGCAGTACTTC
NA	TRBV7-6	once	TRBJ2-2	CASSSSSTGELFF	TGTGCCAGCAGCTCAAGCTCCACCGGGGAGCTGTTTTTT
NA	TRBV7-8	once	TRBJ1-1	CASSKTGTSGDTEAFF	TGTGCCAGCAGCAAAACAGGAACTTCGGGGGACACTGAAGCTTTCTTT
TRBD1	TRBV4-3	NA	TRBJ2-3	CASSRQPGGSLTDTQYF	TGCGCCAGCAGCCGGCAACCAGGGGGCAGTTTAACAGATACGCAGTATTTT
NA	TRBV11-2	NA	TRBJ1-2	CASSLEHSYLYGYTF	TGTGCCAGCAGCTTAGAGCACTCTTACCTCTATGGCTACACCTTC
NA	TRBV19	NA	TRBJ2-1	CASSPSQGRTYNEQFF	TGTGCCAGTAGTCCCTCACAGGGTAGGACCTACAATGAGCAGTTCTTC
TRBD1	TRBV28	once	TRBJ1-4	CASSFPDRREKLFF	TGTGCCAGCAGTTTCCCGGACAGGCGCGAAAAACTGTTTTTT
TRBD2	TRBV5-4	once	TRBJ2-1	CASSRGGNNEQFF	TGTGCCAGCAGCCGGGGGGGTAACAATGAGCAGTTCTTC
TRBD2	TRBV4-2	NA	TRBJ2-5	CASSQDGAGHSGGAQETQYF	TGTGCCAGCAGCCAAGATGGGGCGGGACATAGCGGGGGGGCCCAAGAGACCCAGTACTTC
TRBD1	TRBV28	NA	TRBJ2-7	CASSSTGSSYEQYF	TGTGCCAGCAGTTCGACAGGGAGCTCCTACGAGCAGTACTTC
NA	TRBV7-2	NA	TRBJ2-3	CASSLGGGGNTQYF	TGTGCCAGCAGCCTCGGGGGAGGCGGGAATACGCAGTATTTT
NA	TRBV5-6	NA	TRBJ2-6	CASSRFRGAVAGANVLTF	TGTGCCAGCAGCCGGTTCAGGGGGGCCGTAGCGGGGGCCAACGTCCTGACTTTC